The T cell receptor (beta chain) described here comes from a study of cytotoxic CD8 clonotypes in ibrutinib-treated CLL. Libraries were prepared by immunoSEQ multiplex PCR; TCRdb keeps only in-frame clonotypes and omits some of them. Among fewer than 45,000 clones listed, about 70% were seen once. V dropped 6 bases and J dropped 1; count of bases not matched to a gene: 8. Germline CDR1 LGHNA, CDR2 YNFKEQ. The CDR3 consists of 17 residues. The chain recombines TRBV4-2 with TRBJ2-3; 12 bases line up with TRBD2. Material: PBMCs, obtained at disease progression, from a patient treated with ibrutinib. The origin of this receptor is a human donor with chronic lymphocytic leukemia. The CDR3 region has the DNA TGTGCCAGCAGACCACTAGCGGGGGGCTCGGGCACAGATACGCAGTATTTT. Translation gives CASRPLAGGSGTDTQYF.